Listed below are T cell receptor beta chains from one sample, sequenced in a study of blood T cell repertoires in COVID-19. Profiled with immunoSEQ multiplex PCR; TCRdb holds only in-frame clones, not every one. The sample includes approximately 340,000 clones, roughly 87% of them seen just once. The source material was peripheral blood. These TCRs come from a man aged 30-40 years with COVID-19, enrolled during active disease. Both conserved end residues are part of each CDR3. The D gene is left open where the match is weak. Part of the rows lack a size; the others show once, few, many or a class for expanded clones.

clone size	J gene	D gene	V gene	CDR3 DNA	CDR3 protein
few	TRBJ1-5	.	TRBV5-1	TGCGCCAGCAGCTCGGAGGTAGGGGACTATCAGCCCCAGCATTTT	CASSSEVGDYQPQHF
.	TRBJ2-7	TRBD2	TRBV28	TGTGCCAGCAGTGATCCTTGGACTAGCGGGACCTACGAGCAGTACTTC	CASSDPWTSGTYEQYF
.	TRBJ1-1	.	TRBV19	TGTGCCAGTAGCCCTCCTGGGGGGGACTCCAGGAAAGCTTTCTTT	CASSPPGGDSRKAFF
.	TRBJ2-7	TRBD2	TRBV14	TGTGCCAGCAGCCAAGCCCGGACTAGCGGGAGCTACGAGCAGTACTTC	CASSQARTSGSYEQYF
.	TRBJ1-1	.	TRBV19	TGTGCCAGTAGTATAGGGTTGAGGCCGGCCGCCGCTTTCTTT	CASSIGLRPAAAFF
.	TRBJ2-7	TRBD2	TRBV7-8	TGTGCCAGCAGCCCCGGGACTAGCGACTACGAGCAGTACTTC	CASSPGTSDYEQYF
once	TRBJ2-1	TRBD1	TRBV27	TGTGCCAGCAATGGGGCAGGGGGATCCAGCTCCTACAATGAGCAGTTCTTC	CASNGAGGSSSYNEQFF
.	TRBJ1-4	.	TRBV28	TGTGCCAGCAGTCTCTCCCCTCAGGGGAGTAATGAAAAACTGTTTTTT	CASSLSPQGSNEKLFF
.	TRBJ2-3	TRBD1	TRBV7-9	TGTGCCAGCAGCCTTCGATGGGGACAGGGGGCGGCAGATACGCAGTATTTT	CASSLRWGQGAADTQYF
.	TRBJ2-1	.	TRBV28	TGTGCCAGCAGTCCCGACAGTTCCTACAATGAGCAGTTCTTC	CASSPDSSYNEQFF
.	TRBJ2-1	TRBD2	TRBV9	TGTGCCAGCAGCGGGGGACTAGCGGAATTCAATGAGCAGTTCTTC	CASSGGLAEFNEQFF
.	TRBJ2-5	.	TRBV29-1	TGCAGCGCGGGACCCGGGGGATGGGGGACCCAGTACTTC	CSAGPGGWGTQYF
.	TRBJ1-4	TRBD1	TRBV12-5	TGTGCTAGTGGTTTCTTCGCAGGGGGCGAAAAACTGTTTTTT	CASGFFAGGEKLFF
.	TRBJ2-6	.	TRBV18	TGTGCCAGCTCACCTACAGGGTTGGGGGCCAACGTCCTGACTTTC	CASSPTGLGANVLTF
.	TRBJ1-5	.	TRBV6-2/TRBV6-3	TGTGCCAGCAGTCAACCCCCGGCGAGGGGCAATCAGCCCCAGCATTTT	CASSQPPARGNQPQHF
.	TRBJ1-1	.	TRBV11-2	TGTGCCAGCAGCTTAGATCCCCCCACAGGGAGTAGAAGGGCGGCTTTCTTT	CASSLDPPTGSRRAAFF
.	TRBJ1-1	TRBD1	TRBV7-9	TGTGCCAGCAGCTTAGCGCTGACAGGGGGTACTGAAGCTTTCTTT	CASSLALTGGTEAFF
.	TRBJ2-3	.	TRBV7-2	TGTGCCAGCAGCCCAAGTCGGGATCCGGGAGATACGCAGTATTTT	CASSPSRDPGDTQYF
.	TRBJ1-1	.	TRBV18	TGTGCCAGCTCACCTGGGGACACTGAAACTTTCTTT	CASSPGDTETFF
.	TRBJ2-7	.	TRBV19	TGTGCCAGTAGTCTCAAAAGCCCCTGGGCAGACACCGCCTACGAGCAGTACTTC	CASSLKSPWADTAYEQYF
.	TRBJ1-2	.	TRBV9	TGTGCCAGCAGCGTCGGAACCGGGAACTATGGCTACACCTTC	CASSVGTGNYGYTF
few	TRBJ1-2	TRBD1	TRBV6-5	TGTGCCAGCAGTCGCCTACTACAGGGGGGTCGCGGCTACACCTTC	CASSRLLQGGRGYTF
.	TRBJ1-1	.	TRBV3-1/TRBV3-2	TGTGCCAGCAGCCAAGTCGGGAGGAACACTGAAGCTTTCTTT	CASSQVGRNTEAFF
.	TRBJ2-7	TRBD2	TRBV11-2	TGTGCCAGCAGCTTGTTCCTAAGTCGACTAGCCGATACCTACGAGCAGTACTTC	CASSLFLSRLADTYEQYF
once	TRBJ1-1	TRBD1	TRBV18	TGTGCCAGCTCACCCGGACAGGGCTTTGGAGGCACTGAAGCTTTCTTT	CASSPGQGFGGTEAFF
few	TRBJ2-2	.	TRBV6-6	TGTGCCAGCAGTTACTCGGCCGGCCAGCGGTGGGAGCTGTTTTTT	CASSYSAGQRWELFF
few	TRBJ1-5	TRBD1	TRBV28	TGTGCCAGCAGCGGTCAGGGGGCTGTCGATCAGCCCCAGCATTTT	CASSGQGAVDQPQHF
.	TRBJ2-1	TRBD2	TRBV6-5	TGTGCCAGCCTATCAAGCGGGATTTCCTACAATGAGCAGTTCTTC	CASLSSGISYNEQFF
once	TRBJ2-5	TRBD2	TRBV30	TGTGCCTGGAGTGTGAAGGGCCTAGCGGCACAACAAGAGACCCAGTACTTC	CAWSVKGLAAQQETQYF
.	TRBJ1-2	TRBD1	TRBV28	TGTGCCAGCAGTCCCGGACAGGAGAGCTATGGCTACACCTTC	CASSPGQESYGYTF
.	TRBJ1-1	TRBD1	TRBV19	TGTGCCAGTAGTACCGGACAGGGTGGTGGAGGTACTGAAGCTTTCTTT	CASSTGQGGGGTEAFF
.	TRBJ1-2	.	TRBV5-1	TGCGCCAGCAGCTTGGCGCCCGGGGGAAGTGGCTACACCTTC	CASSLAPGGSGYTF
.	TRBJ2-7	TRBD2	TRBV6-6	TGTGCCAGCAGTTCCCGGACTAGCGGGAAGAACGAGCAGTACTTC	CASSSRTSGKNEQYF
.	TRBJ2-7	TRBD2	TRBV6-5	TGTGCCAGCACCGAATCCGGGACTAGCTCCCGGCAACAGTACTTC	CASTESGTSSRQQYF
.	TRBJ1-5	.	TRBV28	TGTGCCAGCAGTTTACGCTCGGGGTACGGCAATCAGCCCCAGCATTTT	CASSLRSGYGNQPQHF
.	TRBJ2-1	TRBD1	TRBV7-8	TGTGCCAGCAGCTTTTACCGGACAGGGGTTTTGGTTGAGCAGTTCTTC	CASSFYRTGVLVEQFF
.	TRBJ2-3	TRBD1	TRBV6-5	TGTGCCAGCAGTTACCTAGACAGGGGAGATACGCAGTATTTT	CASSYLDRGDTQYF
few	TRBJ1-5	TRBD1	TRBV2	TGTGCCAGCAGCCGACAGGGGACAGAAAGCAATCAGCCCCAGCATTTT	CASSRQGTESNQPQHF
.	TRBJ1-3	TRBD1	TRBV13	TGTGCCAGCAGCCACGGACAGGCCTCTGGAAACACCATATATTTT	CASSHGQASGNTIYF
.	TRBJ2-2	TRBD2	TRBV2	TGTGCCAGCCAGCTAGCGGGGGCTGGGGAGCTGTTTTTT	CASQLAGAGELFF
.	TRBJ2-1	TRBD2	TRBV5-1	TGCGCCAGCAGCGAAACTAGCGGGAGCTCCTACAATGAGCAGTTCTTC	CASSETSGSSYNEQFF
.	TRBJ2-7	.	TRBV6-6	TGTGCCAGCAGTTACTCGGCAGGGGATGGTTCGCGGCAGTACTTC	CASSYSAGDGSRQYF
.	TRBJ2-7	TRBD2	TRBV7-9	TGTGCCAGCAGCTTAGGGGCTAGCGGGGAGTACGAGCAGTACTTC	CASSLGASGEYEQYF
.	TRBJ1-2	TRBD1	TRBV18	TGTGCCAGCTCACCGGACAGGGGCGAATATGGCTACACCTTC	CASSPDRGEYGYTF
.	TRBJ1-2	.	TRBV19	TGTGCCAGTAGTATTGTACCGAGCTATGGCTACACCTTC	CASSIVPSYGYTF
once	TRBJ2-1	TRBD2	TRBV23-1	TGCGCCAGGTCGCTAGCGGGAGGTTTGTTCTATGAGCAGTTCTTC	CARSLAGGLFYEQFF
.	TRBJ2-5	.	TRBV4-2	TGTGCCAGCAGCCGGGGTGACGGAGGCCAAGAGACCCAGTACTTC	CASSRGDGGQETQYF
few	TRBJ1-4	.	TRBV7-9	TGTGCCAGCAGCGGGGACACCACCGAAGAAAAACTGTTTTTT	CASSGDTTEEKLFF
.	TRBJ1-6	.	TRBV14	TGTGCCAGCAGCCAAGGTCAGGAGGTTTCACCCCTCCACTTT	CASSQGQEVSPLHF
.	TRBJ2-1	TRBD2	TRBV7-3	TGTGCCAGCAGCTTAACCCCCGGGGGGGCCTACAATGAGCAGTTCTTC	CASSLTPGGAYNEQFF
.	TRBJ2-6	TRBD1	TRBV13	TGTGCCAGCACCTCGGGACAGTCTTACTCTGGGGCCAACGTCCTGACTTTC	CASTSGQSYSGANVLTF